This T cell receptor (beta chain) was profiled in a study of T cell responses to AZD1222 COVID-19 vaccine. Overall study: Second-dose intervals of approximately 4 or approximately 12 weeks were pooled.

Generated by immunoSEQ multiplex PCR, the TCRdb table keeps only in-frame clones and is missing some. The sample has some 150,000 clones, roughly nine tenths seen once. In the case of this clone: Its specificity is not known.

General study findings and limits: Donors were mostly white British, more females; clonal diversity possibly underestimated. AZD1222 recipients seropositive at baseline numbered only 6 or 7. As reported, nearly half of all spike-specific TCRs target variant regions that are unmutated.

This CDR3 comprises 15 residues. Trimming took off 0 bases at V and 4 bases at J, with 9 bases between the two ends. CDR1 SEHNR and CDR2 FQNEAQ come from the germline V gene (reference sequence). The sequenced sample was peripheral blood, obtained on day 0 of AZD1222 vaccination. The clonotype comes from an adult in good health. J is TRBJ1-4 and V is TRBV7-9; D uncertain. In DNA, the CDR3 is TGTGCCAGCAGCTTAGCGCCCGTAAATAATGAAAAACTGTTTTTT. Translation gives CASSLAPVNNEKLFF.